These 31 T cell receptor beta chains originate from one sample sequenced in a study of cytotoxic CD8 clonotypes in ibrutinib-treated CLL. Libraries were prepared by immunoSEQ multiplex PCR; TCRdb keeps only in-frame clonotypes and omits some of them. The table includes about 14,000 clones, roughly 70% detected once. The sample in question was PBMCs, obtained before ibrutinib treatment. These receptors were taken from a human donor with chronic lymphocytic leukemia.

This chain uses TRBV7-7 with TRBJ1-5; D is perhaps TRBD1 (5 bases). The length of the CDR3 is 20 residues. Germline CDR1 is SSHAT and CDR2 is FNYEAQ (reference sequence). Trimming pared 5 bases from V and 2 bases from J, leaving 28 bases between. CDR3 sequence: CASSPTPGTRDRIGNQPQHF. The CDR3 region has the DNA TGTGCCAGCAGCCCGACTCCCGGGACCCGCGACCGGATAGGCAATCAGCCCCAGCATTTT. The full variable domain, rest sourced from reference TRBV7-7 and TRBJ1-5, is GAGVSQSPRYKVTKRGQDVTLRCDPISSHATLYWYQQALGQGPEFLTYFNYEAQPDKSGLPSDRFSAERPEGSISTLTIQRTEQRDSAMYRCASSPTPGTRDRIGNQPQHFGDGTRLSIL.

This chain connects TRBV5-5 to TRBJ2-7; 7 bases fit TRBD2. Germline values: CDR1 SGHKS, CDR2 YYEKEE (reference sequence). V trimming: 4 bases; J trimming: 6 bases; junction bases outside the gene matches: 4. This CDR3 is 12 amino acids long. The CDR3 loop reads CASSPGGFEQYF. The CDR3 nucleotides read TGTGCCAGCAGCCCCGGGGGGTTCGAGCAGTACTTC.

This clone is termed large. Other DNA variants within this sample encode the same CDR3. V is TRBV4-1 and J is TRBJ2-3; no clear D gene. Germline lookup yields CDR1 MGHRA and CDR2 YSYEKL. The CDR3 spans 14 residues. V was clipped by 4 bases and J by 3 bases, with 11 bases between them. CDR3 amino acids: CASSRQELTDTQYF. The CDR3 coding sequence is TGCGCCAGCAGCCGGCAGGAGCTAACAGATACGCAGTATTTT.

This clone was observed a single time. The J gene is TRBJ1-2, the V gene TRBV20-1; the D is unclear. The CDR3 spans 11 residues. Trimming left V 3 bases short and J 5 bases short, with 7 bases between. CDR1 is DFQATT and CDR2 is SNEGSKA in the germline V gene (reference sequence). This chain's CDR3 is CSASTGYGYTF. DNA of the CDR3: TGCAGTGCTAGTACGGGATATGGCTACACCTTC.

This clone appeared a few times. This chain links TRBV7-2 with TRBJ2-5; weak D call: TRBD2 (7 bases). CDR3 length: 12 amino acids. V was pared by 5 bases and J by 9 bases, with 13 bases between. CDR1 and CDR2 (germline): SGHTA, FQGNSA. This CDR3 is CASSGGAWAQYF. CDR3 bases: TGTGCCAGCAGCGGGGGGGCTTGGGCCCAGTACTTC.

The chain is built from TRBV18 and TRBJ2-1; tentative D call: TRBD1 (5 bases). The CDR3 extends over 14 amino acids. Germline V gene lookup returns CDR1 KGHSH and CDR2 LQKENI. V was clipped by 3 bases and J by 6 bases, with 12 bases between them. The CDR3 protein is CASSPPGPTNEQFF. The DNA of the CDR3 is TGTGCCAGCTCACCCCCAGGGCCAACCAATGAGCAGTTCTTC.

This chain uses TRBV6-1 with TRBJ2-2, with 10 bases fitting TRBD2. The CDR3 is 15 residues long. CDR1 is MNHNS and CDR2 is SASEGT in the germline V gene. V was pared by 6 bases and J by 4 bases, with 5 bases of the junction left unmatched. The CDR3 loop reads CASSGLAVGTGELFF. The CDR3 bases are TGTGCCAGCAGCGGACTAGCGGTGGGCACCGGGGAGCTGTTTTTT.

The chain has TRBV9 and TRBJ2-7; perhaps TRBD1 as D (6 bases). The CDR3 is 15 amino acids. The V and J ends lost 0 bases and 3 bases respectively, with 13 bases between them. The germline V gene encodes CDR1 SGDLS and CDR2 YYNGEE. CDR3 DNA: TGTGCCAGCAGCGTAGCTTTCGGACAGCACTACGAGCAGTACTTC. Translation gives CASSVAFGQHYEQYF.

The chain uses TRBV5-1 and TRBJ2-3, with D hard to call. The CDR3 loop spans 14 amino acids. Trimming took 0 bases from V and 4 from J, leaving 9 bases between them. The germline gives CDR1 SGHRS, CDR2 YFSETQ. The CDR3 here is CASSLAIGSDTQYF. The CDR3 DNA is TGCGCCAGCAGCTTGGCGATTGGTTCAGATACGCAGTATTTT. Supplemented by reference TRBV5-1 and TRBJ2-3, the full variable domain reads KAGVTQTPRYLIKTRGQQVTLSCSPISGHRSVSWYQQTPGQGLQFLFEYFSETQRNKGNFPGRFSGRQFSNSRSEMNVSTLELGDSALYLCASSLAIGSDTQYFGPGTRLTVL.

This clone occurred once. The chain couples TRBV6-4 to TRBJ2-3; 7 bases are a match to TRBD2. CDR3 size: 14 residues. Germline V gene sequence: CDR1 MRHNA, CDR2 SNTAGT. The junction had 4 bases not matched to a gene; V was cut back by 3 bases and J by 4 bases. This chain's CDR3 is CASSEVAGADTQYF. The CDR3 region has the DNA TGTGCCAGCAGTGAAGTAGCGGGCGCAGATACGCAGTATTTT.

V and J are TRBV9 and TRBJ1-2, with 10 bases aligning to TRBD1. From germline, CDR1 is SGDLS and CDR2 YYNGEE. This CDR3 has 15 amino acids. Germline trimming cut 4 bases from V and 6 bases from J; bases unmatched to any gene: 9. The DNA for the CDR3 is TGTGCCAGCAGCATGACAGGGGGCGCCGGCCATGGCTACACCTTC. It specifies CASSMTGGAGHGYTF.

The CDR3 protein is CASSPGPQETQYF. CDR3 bases: TGTGCCAGCAGCCCAGGACCCCAAGAGACCCAGTACTTC. The chain couples TRBV9 to TRBJ2-5; D remains unclear. In germline, CDR1 is SGDLS, CDR2 YYNGEE. V lost 4 bases, J lost 1 base, and 8 bases lay in between. CDR3 length: 13 amino acids.

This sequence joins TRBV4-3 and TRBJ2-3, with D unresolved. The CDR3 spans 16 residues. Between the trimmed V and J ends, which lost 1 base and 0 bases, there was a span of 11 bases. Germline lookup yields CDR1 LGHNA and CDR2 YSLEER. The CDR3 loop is CASSQGAGFSTDTQYF. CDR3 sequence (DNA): TGCGCCAGCAGCCAAGGGGCAGGTTTTAGCACAGATACGCAGTATTTT.

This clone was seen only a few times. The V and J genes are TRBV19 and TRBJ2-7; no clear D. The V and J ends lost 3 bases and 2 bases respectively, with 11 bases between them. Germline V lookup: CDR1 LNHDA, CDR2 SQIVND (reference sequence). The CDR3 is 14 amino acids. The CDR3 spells CASSIGVGPYEQYF. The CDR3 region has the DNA TGTGCCAGTAGTATTGGCGTCGGACCCTACGAGCAGTACTTC.

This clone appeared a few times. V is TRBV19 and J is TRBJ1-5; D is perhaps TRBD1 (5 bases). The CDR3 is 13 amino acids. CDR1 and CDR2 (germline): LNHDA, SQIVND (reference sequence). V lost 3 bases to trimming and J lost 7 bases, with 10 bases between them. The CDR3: CASSIHRPQPQHF. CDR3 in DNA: TGTGCCAGTAGTATCCACAGGCCGCAGCCCCAGCATTTT.

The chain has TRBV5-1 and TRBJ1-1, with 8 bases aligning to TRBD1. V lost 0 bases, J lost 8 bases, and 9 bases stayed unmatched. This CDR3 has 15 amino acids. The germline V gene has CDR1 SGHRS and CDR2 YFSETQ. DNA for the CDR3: TGCGCCAGCAGCTTGGAGGGGCGACAGGGGCGGGAAGCTTTCTTT. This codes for CASSLEGRQGREAFF.

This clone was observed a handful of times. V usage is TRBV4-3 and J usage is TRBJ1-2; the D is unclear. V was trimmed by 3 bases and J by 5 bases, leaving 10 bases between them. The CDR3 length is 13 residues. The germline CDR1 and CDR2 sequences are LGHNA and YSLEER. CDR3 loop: CASSHGLLYGYTF. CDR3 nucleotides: TGCGCCAGCAGCCACGGGCTCCTTTATGGCTACACCTTC.

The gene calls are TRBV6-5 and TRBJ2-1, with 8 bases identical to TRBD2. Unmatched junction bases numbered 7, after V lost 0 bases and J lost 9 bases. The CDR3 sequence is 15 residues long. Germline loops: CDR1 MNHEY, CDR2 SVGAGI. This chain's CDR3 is CASSYSGTSWAEQFF. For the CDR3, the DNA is TGTGCCAGCAGTTACTCAGGGACTAGTTGGGCTGAGCAGTTCTTC.

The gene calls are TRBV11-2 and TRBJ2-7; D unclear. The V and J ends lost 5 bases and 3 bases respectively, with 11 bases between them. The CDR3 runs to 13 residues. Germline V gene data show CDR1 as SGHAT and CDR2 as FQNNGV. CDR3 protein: CASSPPYLYEQYF. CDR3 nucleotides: TGTGCCAGCAGCCCCCCCTACCTCTACGAGCAGTACTTC.

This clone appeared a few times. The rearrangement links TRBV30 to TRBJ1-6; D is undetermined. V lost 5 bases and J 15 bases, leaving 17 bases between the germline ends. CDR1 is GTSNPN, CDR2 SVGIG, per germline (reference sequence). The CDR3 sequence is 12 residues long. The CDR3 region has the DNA TGTGCCTGGGCTACGGGGTCCGTGGGCCTCCACTTT. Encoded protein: CAWATGSVGLHF.

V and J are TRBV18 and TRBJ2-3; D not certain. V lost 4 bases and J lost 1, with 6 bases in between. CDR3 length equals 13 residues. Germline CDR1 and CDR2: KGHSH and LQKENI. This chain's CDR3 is CASSHGGTDTQYF. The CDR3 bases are TGTGCCAGCTCACACGGAGGCACAGATACGCAGTATTTT. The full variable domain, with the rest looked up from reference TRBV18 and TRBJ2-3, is NAGVMQNPRHLVRRRGQEARLRCSPMKGHSHVYWYRQLPEEGLKFMVYLQKENIIDESGMPKERFSAEFPKEGPSILRIQQVVRGDSAAYFCASSHGGTDTQYFGPGTRLTVL.

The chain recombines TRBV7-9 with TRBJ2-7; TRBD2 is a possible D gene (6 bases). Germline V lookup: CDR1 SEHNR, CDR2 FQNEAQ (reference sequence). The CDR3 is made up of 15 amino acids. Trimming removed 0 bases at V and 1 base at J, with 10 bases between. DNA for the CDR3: TGTGCCAGCAGCTTAGCTGGGGGGAAATCCTACGAGCAGTACTTC. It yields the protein CASSLAGGKSYEQYF.

In DNA form, the CDR3 reads TGCGCCAGCAGCCCTGTTTCGGGAAATCCTAGCGGCTACACCTTC. Translated: CASSPVSGNPSGYTF. This chain connects TRBV5-1 to TRBJ1-2; D unclear. The V and J ends lost 4 bases and 8 bases respectively, with 21 bases between them. Looked up from germline, CDR1 is SGHRS and CDR2 is YFSETQ. The CDR3 length is 15 residues.

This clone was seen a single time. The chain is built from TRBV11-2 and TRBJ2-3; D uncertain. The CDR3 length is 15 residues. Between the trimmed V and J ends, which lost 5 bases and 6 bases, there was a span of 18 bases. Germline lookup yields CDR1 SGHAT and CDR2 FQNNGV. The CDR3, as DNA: TGTGCCAGCAGCCATGGCCAGCCCCCTACTGATACGCAGTATTTT. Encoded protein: CASSHGQPPTDTQYF.

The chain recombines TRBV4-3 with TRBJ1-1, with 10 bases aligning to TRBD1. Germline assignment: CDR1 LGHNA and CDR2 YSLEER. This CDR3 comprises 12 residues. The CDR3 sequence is CATRDRGTEAFF. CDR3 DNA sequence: TGCGCGACCCGGGACAGGGGCACTGAAGCTTTCTTT.

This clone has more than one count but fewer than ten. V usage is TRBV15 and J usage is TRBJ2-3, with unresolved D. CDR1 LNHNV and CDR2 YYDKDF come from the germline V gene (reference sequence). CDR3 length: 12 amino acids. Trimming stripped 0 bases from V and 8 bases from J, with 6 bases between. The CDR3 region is CATSRDAGTQYF. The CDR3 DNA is TGTGCCACCAGCAGAGATGCAGGTACGCAGTATTTT. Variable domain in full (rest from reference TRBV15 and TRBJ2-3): DAMVIQNPRYQVTQFGKPVTLSCSQTLNHNVMYWYQQKSSQAPKLLFHYYDKDFNNEADTPDNFQSRRPNTSFCFLDIRSPGLGDTAMYLCATSRDAGTQYFGPGTRLTVL.

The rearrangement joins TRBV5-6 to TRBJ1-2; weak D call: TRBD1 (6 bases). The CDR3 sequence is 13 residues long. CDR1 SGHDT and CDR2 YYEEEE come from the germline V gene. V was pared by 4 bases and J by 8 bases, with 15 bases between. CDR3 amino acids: CASSAPGVSGYTF. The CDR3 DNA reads TGTGCCAGCAGCGCCCCAGGGGTTTCGGGCTACACCTTC.

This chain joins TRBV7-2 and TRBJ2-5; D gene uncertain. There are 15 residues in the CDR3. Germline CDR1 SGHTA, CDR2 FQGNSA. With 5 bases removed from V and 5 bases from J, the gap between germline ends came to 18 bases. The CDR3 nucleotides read TGTGCCAGCAGCGTCTACTCCCTCGGGTGGGAGACCCAGTACTTC. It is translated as CASSVYSLGWETQYF.

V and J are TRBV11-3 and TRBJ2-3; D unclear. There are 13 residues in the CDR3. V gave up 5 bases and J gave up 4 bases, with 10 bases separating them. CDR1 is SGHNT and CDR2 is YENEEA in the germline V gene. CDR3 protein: CASSQNGADTQYF. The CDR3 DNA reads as TGTGCCAGCAGCCAAAATGGGGCAGATACGCAGTATTTT. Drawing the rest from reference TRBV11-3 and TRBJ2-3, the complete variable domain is EAGVVQSPRYKIIEKKQPVAFWCNPISGHNTLYWYLQNLGQGPELLIRYENEEAVDDSQLPKDRFSAERLKGVDSTLKIQPAELGDSAVYLCASSQNGADTQYFGPGTRLTVL.

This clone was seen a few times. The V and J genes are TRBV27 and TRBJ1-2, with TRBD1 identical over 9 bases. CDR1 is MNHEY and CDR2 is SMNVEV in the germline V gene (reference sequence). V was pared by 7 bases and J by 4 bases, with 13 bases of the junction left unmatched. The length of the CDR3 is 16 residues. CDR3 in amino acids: CASTSSGTGPLYGYTF. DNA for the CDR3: TGTGCCAGCACCTCCTCCGGGACAGGGCCCCTCTATGGCTACACCTTC.

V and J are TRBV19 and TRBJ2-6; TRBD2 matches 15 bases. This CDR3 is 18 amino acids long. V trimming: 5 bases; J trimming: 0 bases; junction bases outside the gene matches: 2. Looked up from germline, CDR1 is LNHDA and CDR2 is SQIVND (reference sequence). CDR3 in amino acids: CASSGTSGGTSGANVLTF. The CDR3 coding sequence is TGTGCCAGTAGTGGGACTAGCGGGGGGACCTCTGGGGCCAACGTCCTGACTTTC.